This T cell receptor (beta chain) comes out of a study of blood T cell dynamics during melanoma immunotherapy. The CDR3 sequence is 12 residues long. Germline V gene lookup returns CDR1 SGHDT and CDR2 YYEEEE. V was pared by 7 bases and J by 7 bases, with 2 bases of the junction left unmatched. Time point in this sample: pre-treatment baseline. Libraries were prepared by immunoSEQ multiplex PCR; TCRdb keeps only in-frame clonotypes and omits some of them. The table includes roughly 9,900 clones, roughly 90% detected once. This specimen was blood, taken from a patient treated with checkpoint blockade. The clonotype comes from a human donor with melanoma. The chain employs TRBV5-6 and TRBJ1-3; 10 nucleotides match TRBD1. The CDR3 region has the DNA TGTGCCAGCGGACAGGGGGAGAACACCATATATTTT. The encoded protein is CASGQGENTIYF.